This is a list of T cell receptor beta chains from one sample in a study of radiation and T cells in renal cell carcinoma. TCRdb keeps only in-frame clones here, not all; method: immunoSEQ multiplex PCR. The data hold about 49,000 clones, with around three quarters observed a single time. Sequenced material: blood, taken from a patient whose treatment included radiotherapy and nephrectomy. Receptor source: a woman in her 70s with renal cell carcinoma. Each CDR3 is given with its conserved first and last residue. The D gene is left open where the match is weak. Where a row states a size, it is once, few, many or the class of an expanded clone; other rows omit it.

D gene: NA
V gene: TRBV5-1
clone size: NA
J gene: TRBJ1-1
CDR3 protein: CASSFFAGVNTEAFF
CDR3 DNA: TGCGCCAGCAGCTTCTTTGCAGGGGTTAACACTGAAGCTTTCTTT

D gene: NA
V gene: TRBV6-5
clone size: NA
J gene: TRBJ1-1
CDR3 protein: CASSYGQRDTEAFF
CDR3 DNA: TGTGCCAGCAGTTATGGGCAGAGGGACACTGAAGCTTTCTTT

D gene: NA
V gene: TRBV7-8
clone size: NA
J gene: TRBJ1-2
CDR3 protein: CASSLDPSDYGYTF
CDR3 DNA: TGTGCCAGCAGCCTAGACCCATCCGACTATGGCTACACCTTC

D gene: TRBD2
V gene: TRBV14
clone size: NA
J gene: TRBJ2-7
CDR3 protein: CASRTSGNIEQYF
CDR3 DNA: TGTGCCAGCAGGACTAGCGGGAATATCGAGCAGTACTTC

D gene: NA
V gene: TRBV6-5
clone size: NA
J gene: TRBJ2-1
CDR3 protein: CASSYSTSSYNEQFF
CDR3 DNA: TGTGCCAGCAGTTACTCGACGAGTTCCTACAATGAGCAGTTCTTC

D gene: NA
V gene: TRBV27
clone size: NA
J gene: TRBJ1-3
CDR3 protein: CASRPGDGRTVSGNTIYF
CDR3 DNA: TGTGCCAGCAGGCCCGGGGACGGGCGGACAGTCTCTGGAAACACCATATATTTT

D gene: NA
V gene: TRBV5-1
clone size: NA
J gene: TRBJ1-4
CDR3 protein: CASSFRWDTPEKLFF
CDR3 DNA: TGCGCCAGCAGCTTTCGTTGGGACACTCCGGAAAAACTGTTTTTT

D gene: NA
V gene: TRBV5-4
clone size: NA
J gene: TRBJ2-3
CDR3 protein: CASTRKGLTDTQYF
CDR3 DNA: TGTGCCAGTACTAGGAAGGGTCTCACAGATACGCAGTATTTT

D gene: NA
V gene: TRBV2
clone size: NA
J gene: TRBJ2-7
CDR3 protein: CASSAANEQYF
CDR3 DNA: TGTGCCAGCAGTGCCGCGAACGAGCAGTACTTC

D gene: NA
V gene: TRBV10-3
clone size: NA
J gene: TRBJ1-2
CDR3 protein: CAISEGQTLGTF
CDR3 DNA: TGTGCCATCAGTGAGGGACAGACCCTTGGGACCTTC

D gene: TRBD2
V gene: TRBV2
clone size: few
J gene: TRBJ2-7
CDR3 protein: CASSEGLAGVIVGSYEQYF
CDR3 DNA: TGTGCCAGCAGTGAAGGGCTAGCGGGGGTGATTGTAGGGTCCTACGAGCAGTACTTC

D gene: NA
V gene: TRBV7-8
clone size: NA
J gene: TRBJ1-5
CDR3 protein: CASSLDRNQPQHF
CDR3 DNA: TGTGCCAGCAGCTTAGATCGCAATCAGCCCCAGCATTTT

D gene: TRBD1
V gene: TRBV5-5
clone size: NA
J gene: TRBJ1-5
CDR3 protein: CASSRGTGYQPQHF
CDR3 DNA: TGTGCCAGCAGCCGAGGGACAGGGTATCAGCCCCAGCATTTT

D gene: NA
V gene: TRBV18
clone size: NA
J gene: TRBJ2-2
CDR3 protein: CASSLGQANTGELFF
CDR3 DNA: TGTGCCAGCTCACTCGGACAAGCGAACACCGGGGAGCTGTTTTTT

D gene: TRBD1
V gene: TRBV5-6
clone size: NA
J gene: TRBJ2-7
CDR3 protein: CASSGGTGVSYEQYF
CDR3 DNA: TGTGCCAGCAGCGGGGGGACAGGGGTTTCCTACGAGCAGTACTTC

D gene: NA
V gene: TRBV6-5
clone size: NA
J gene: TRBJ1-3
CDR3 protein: CASRRQSSGNTIYF
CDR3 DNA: TGTGCCAGCAGACGACAGAGCTCTGGAAACACCATATATTTT

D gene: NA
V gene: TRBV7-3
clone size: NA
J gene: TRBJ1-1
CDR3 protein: CASSLGDSNTEAFF
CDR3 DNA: TGTGCCAGCAGCTTAGGAGACAGCAACACTGAAGCTTTCTTT

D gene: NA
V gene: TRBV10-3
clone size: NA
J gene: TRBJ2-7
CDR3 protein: CAISQGNYEQYF
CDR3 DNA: TGTGCCATCAGCCAGGGAAACTACGAGCAGTACTTC

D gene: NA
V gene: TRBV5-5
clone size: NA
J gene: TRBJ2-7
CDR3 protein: CASSPYGYEQYF
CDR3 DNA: TGTGCCAGCAGCCCCTACGGCTACGAGCAGTACTTC

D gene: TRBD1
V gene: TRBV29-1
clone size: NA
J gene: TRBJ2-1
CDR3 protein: CSVEQGAMDEQFF
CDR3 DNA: TGCAGCGTTGAACAGGGGGCGATGGATGAGCAGTTCTTC

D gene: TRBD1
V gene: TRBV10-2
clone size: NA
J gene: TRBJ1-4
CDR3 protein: CASSESQGAKDEKLFF
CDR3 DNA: TGCGCCAGCAGTGAGTCACAGGGGGCTAAGGATGAAAAACTGTTTTTT

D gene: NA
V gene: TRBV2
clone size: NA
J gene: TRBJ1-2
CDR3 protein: CASSDRAGHQNYGYTF
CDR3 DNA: TGTGCCAGCAGTGATCGGGCGGGGCACCAGAACTATGGCTACACCTTC

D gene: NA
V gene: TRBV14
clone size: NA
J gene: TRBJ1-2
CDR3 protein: CASSPSFGGYTF
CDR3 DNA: TGTGCCAGCAGCCCCTCCTTCGGTGGCTACACCTTC

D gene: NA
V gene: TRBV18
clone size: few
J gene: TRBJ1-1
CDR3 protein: CASSPGEMGVGTEAFF
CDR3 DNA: TGTGCCAGCTCACCAGGGGAGATGGGAGTAGGGACTGAAGCTTTCTTT

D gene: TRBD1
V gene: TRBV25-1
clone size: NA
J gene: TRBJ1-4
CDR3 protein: CASSALGTGVRREKLFF
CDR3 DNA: TGTGCCAGCAGTGCCCTCGGGACAGGGGTTCGAAGGGAAAAACTGTTTTTT

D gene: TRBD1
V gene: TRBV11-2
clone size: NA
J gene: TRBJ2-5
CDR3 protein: CASSSDRQETQYF
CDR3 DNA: TGTGCCAGCAGCTCGGACAGGCAAGAGACCCAGTACTTC

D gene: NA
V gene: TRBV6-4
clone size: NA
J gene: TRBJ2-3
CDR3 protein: CASRSTSPSTDTQYF
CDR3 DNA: TGTGCCAGCAGATCGACTAGTCCCAGCACAGATACGCAGTATTTT

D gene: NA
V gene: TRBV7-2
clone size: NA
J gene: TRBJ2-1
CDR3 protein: CASSQTGTLNSYNEQFF
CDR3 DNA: TGTGCCAGCAGCCAAACCGGGACTTTAAACTCCTACAATGAGCAGTTCTTC

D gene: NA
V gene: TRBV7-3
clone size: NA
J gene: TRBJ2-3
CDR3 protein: CASSLGQTVTDTQYF
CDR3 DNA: TGTGCCAGCAGCTTAGGACAGACAGTCACAGATACGCAGTATTTT

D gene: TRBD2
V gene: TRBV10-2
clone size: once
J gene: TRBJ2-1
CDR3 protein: CASRLAGNNEQFF
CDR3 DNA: TGCGCCAGCAGACTAGCGGGGAACAATGAGCAGTTCTTC

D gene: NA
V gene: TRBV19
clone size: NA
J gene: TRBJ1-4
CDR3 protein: CASSIDRGEKLFF
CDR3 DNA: TGTGCCAGTAGTATAGACAGGGGTGAAAAACTGTTTTTT

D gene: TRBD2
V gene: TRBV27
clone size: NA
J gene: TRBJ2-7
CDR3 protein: CASSSLASGDYEQYF
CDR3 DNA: TGTGCCAGCAGCTCTCTCGCCAGCGGGGACTACGAGCAGTACTTC

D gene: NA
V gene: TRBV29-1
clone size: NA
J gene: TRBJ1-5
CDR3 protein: CSGRAGTSTPPNQPQHF
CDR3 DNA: TGCAGCGGGAGGGCAGGGACCTCTACCCCCCCCAATCAGCCCCAGCATTTT

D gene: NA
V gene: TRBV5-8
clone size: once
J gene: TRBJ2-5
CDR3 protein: CASSLGRQETQYF
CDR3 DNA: TGTGCCAGCAGCTTGGGCAGACAAGAGACCCAGTACTTC

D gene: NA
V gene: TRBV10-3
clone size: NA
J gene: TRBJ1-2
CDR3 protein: CAISEGSDFHGYTF
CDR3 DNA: TGTGCCATCAGTGAGGGTTCAGACTTCCATGGCTACACCTTC

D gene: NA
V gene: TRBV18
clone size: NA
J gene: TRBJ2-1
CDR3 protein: CASSYGGYNEQFF
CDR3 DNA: TGTGCCAGCTCATACGGAGGGTACAATGAGCAGTTCTTC

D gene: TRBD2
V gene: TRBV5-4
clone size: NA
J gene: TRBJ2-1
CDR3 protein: CASSPGTSGYNEQFF
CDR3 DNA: TGTGCCAGCAGTCCGGGGACTAGCGGCTACAATGAGCAGTTCTTC

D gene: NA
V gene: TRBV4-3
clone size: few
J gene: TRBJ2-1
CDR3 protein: CASSQEPGVREQFF
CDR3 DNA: TGCGCCAGCAGCCAAGAACCGGGGGTTCGTGAGCAGTTCTTC

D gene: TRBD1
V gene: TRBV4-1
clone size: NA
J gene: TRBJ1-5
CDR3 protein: CASSLQQGISNQPQHF
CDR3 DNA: TGCGCCAGCAGCCTTCAACAGGGGATTAGTAATCAGCCCCAGCATTTT

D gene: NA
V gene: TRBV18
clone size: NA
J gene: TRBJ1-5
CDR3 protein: CASSPSTGSNQPQHF
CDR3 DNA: TGTGCCAGCTCACCGTCGACAGGAAGCAATCAGCCCCAGCATTTT